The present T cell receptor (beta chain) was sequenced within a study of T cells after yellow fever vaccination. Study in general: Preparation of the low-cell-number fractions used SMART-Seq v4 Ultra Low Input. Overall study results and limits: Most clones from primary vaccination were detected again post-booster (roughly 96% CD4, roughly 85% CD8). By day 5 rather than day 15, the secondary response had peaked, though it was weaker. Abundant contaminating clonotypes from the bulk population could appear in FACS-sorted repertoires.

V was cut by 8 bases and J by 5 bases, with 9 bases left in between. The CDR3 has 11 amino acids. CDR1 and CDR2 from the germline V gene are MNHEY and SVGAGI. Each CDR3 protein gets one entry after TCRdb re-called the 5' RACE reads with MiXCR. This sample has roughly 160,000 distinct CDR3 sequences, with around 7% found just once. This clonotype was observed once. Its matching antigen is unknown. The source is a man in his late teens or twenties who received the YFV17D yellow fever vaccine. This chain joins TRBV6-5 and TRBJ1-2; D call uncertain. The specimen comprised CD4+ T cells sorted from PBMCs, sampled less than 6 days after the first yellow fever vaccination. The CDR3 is CASGVLYGYTF. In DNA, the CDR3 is TGTGCCAGCGGAGTGCTTTATGGCTACACCTTC.